The rows below give T cell receptor beta chains drawn from one sample of a study of T-cell memory formation after mild COVID-19. TCRdb called the 5' RACE reads again in MiXCR, with one record for every CDR3 protein. The sample holds approximately 88,000 distinct CDR3 sequences, around 25% seen once. The sequencing input was PBMCs or a T cell subset sorted from them (not recorded which). Receptors originate from a young man who had mild COVID-19 (a few samples of this study predate the infection). Cell type and time point are not known. The CDR3 runs from the conserved cysteine through the conserved F or W. D genes are given only for firm matches. The size field is filled for only some rows; it gives once, few, many or a size class.

cdr3_nt: TGCAGCGACAGGGAAGAGACCCAGTACTTC; cdr3_aa: CSDREETQYF; d_call: TRBD1; j_call: TRBJ2-5; clone_size: few; v_call: TRBV20-1
cdr3_nt: TGTGCCAGCAGTCCCCGCTGGTTGGGCGAAGGAGCCCACGAGCAGTACTTC; cdr3_aa: CASSPRWLGEGAHEQYF; d_call: .; j_call: TRBJ2-7; clone_size: .; v_call: TRBV12-3/TRBV12-4
cdr3_nt: TGTGCCATCAGTGAACATGGCAACCTCTATGGCTACACCTTC; cdr3_aa: CAISEHGNLYGYTF; d_call: .; j_call: TRBJ1-2; clone_size: .; v_call: TRBV10-3
cdr3_nt: TGTGCCACCAGGCTCACAGGGGCCGGCACTGAAGCTTTCTTT; cdr3_aa: CATRLTGAGTEAFF; d_call: TRBD1; j_call: TRBJ1-1; clone_size: .; v_call: TRBV15
cdr3_nt: TGTGCCAGTAGTATAGGGGGATCCGGCTACACCTTC; cdr3_aa: CASSIGGSGYTF; d_call: .; j_call: TRBJ1-2; clone_size: few; v_call: TRBV19
cdr3_nt: TGTGCCAGCAGGATGGACAGTGGGTCCTACAATGAGCAGTTCTTC; cdr3_aa: CASRMDSGSYNEQFF; d_call: .; j_call: TRBJ2-1; clone_size: few; v_call: TRBV6-2/TRBV6-3
cdr3_nt: TGTGCCAGCAGTGAAGTGCGGGGGGGCCCCTACAATGAGCAGTTCTTC; cdr3_aa: CASSEVRGGPYNEQFF; d_call: TRBD2; j_call: TRBJ2-1; clone_size: .; v_call: TRBV2
cdr3_nt: TGTGCCAGTAGTATTGCAGGGGGCCTCAATCAGCCCCAGCATTTT; cdr3_aa: CASSIAGGLNQPQHF; d_call: TRBD1; j_call: TRBJ1-5; clone_size: .; v_call: TRBV19
cdr3_nt: TGTGCCAGCAGTGAACACTCAGTGCTCCAGAATTCACCCCTCCACTTT; cdr3_aa: CASSEHSVLQNSPLHF; d_call: .; j_call: TRBJ1-6; clone_size: .; v_call: TRBV25-1
cdr3_nt: TGCAGTGCTGCTTCTAGCGGGGCCTACGAGCAGTACTTC; cdr3_aa: CSAASSGAYEQYF; d_call: TRBD2; j_call: TRBJ2-7; clone_size: .; v_call: TRBV20-1
cdr3_nt: TGCAGTGCTAGTCGTTGGCAGGGGGGGGACACCATATATTTT; cdr3_aa: CSASRWQGGDTIYF; d_call: TRBD1; j_call: TRBJ1-3; clone_size: .; v_call: TRBV20-1
cdr3_nt: TGTGCCAGCAGCCCACGAGCGGGGGATCTCCTTTCACCCCTCCACTTT; cdr3_aa: CASSPRAGDLLSPLHF; d_call: .; j_call: TRBJ1-6; clone_size: .; v_call: TRBV7-9